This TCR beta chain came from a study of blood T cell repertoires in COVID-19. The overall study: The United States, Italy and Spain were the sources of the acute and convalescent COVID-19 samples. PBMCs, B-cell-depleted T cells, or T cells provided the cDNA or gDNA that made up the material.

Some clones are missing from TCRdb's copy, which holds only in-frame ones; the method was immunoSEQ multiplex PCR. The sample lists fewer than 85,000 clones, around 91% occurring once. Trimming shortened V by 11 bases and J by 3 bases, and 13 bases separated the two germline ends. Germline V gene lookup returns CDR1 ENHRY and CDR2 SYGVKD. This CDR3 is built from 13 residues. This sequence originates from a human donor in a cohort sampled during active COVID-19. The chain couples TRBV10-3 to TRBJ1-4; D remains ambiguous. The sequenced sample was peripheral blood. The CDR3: CAPRREANEKLFF. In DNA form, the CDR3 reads TGTGCCCCTCGTCGGGAGGCTAATGAAAAACTGTTTTTT.